A single TCR beta chain is shown here with its context. PCR used 60 Vbeta primers and 13 Jbeta primers. The table came from immunoSEQ multiplex PCR; TCRdb's copy has only in-frame clones and leaves some out. The sample has some 200,000 clones; around 74% are singletons. These data are taken from a study of cytomegalovirus exposure and HLA in healthy donors. Trimming took 4 bases from V and 5 from J, leaving 14 bases between them. The CDR3 extends over 14 amino acids. CDR1 and CDR2 from the germline V gene are SGHDN and FVKESK. The sequencing sample was made of PBMCs. This chain uses TRBV14 with TRBJ1-1; D remains unclear. This clonotype was obtained from a girl aged 10-17 years in good health and CMV-seropositive. The CDR3 spells CASSPSTSPTEAFF. The CDR3 DNA reads as TGTGCCAGCAGCCCATCGACAAGCCCGACTGAAGCTTTCTTT.